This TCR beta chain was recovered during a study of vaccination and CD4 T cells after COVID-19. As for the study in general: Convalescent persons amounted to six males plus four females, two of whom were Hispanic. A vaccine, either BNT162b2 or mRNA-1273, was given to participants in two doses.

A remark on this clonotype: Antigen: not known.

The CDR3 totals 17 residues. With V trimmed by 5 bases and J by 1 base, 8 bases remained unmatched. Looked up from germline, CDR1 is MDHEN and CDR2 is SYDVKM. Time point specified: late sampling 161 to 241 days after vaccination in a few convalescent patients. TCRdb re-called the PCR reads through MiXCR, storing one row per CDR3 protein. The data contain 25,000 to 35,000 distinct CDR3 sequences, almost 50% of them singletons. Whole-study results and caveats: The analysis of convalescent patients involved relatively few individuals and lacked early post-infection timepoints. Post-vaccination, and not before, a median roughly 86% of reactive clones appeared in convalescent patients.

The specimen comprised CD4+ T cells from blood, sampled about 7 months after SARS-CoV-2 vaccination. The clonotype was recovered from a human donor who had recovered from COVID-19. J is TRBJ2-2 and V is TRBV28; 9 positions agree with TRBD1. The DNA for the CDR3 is TGTGCCAGCAGTCCTCCACTGGGACAGGGGAACACCGGGGAGCTGTTTTTT. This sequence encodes CASSPPLGQGNTGELFF.